The 22 T cell receptor beta chains listed next were all sequenced from one sample in a study of cytomegalovirus exposure and HLA in healthy donors. Assay used: immunoSEQ multiplex PCR; TCRdb lists only in-frame clones, some missing. The sample has under 75,000 clones; over 90% are singletons. The specimen was PBMCs. These receptors all stem from a man between 18 and 35 years old in good health and CMV-seropositive.

The rearrangement joins TRBV7-3 to TRBJ2-1; 11 bases agree with TRBD2. The CDR3 consists of 15 residues. The V gene end was trimmed by 1 base and the J gene end by 6 bases; junction bases not matched to a gene: 2. The germline V gene encodes CDR1 SGHTA and CDR2 FQGTGA. CDR3 sequence reads: CASSLRLAGLNEQFF. For the CDR3, the DNA is TGTGCCAGCAGCTTAAGACTAGCGGGACTCAATGAGCAGTTCTTC.

This chain uses TRBV28 with TRBJ1-4; 10 bases fit TRBD1. Per the germline V gene, CDR1 is MDHEN and CDR2 is SYDVKM. Losses at the gene ends were 5 bases for V and 8 bases for J; bases not matched to a gene: 14. The CDR3 runs to 17 residues. CDR3 nucleotide sequence: TGTGCCAGCAGTCCCCCCTTGGGACAGGGGCTTGGGGAAAAACTGTTTTTT. Its translation is CASSPPLGQGLGEKLFF.

J is TRBJ2-7 and V is TRBV5-1, with 10 bases matching TRBD1. This CDR3 is 14 amino acids long. Losses at the gene ends were 0 bases for V and 4 bases for J; bases not matched to a gene: 1. The germline V gene encodes CDR1 SGHRS and CDR2 YFSETQ. The CDR3: CASSLGQGAYEQYF. Here the CDR3 DNA reads TGCGCCAGCAGCTTGGGACAGGGGGCTTACGAGCAGTACTTC.

This clone appeared once. The CDR3 bases are TGTGCCAGCAGTTCTACCCCCCGAAGCGGGAGTAGTGATGAGCAGTTCTTC. Translating it yields CASSSTPRSGSSDEQFF. This chain joins TRBV27 and TRBJ2-1; 8 bases are a match to TRBD2. This CDR3 is 17 amino acids long. With V trimmed by 4 bases and J by 8 bases, 16 bases remained unmatched. Germline CDR1 and CDR2: MNHEY and SMNVEV (reference sequence).

V usage is TRBV27 and J usage is TRBJ1-1; 7 bases agree with TRBD1. With V trimmed by 5 bases and J by 1 base, 10 bases remained unmatched. This CDR3 is 16 amino acids long. The germline CDR1 and CDR2 sequences are MNHEY and SMNVEV (reference sequence). The CDR3 loop reads CASSHRQGYGNTEAFF. The CDR3 bases are TGTGCCAGCAGTCACCGACAGGGATACGGGAACACTGAAGCTTTCTTT.

The chain employs TRBV5-1 and TRBJ1-1; D remains ambiguous. The CDR3 loop spans 13 amino acids. The germline V gene has CDR1 SGHRS and CDR2 YFSETQ. The V end was cut by 3 bases, the J end by 2 bases, with 8 bases between. The CDR3 loop reads CASSWARNTEAFF. CDR3 bases: TGCGCCAGCAGCTGGGCTCGAAACACTGAAGCTTTCTTT. The full variable domain, rest sourced from reference TRBV5-1 and TRBJ1-1, is KAGVTQTPRYLIKTRGQQVTLSCSPISGHRSVSWYQQTPGQGLQFLFEYFSETQRNKGNFPGRFSGRQFSNSRSEMNVSTLELGDSALYLCASSWARNTEAFFGQGTRLTVV.

This clone was found once. The rearrangement joins TRBV4-1 to TRBJ1-2; tentatively, D is TRBD1 (6 bases). Germline CDR1 MGHRA, CDR2 YSYEKL. Between the trimmed V and J ends, which lost 0 bases and 8 bases, there was a span of 13 bases. CDR3 size: 14 residues. This chain's CDR3 is CASSQDPGTRGYTF. CDR3 coding DNA: TGCGCCAGCAGCCAAGATCCCGGGACAAGGGGCTACACCTTC.

This clone has a handful of counts. This chain joins TRBV27 and TRBJ2-7, with TRBD1 identical over 8 bases. This CDR3 spans 14 amino acids. Germline-derived CDR1 and CDR2 are MNHEY and SMNVEV (reference sequence). Losses at the gene ends were 7 bases for V and 2 bases for J; bases not matched to a gene: 7. The CDR3 DNA follows: TGTGCCAGCACCTTCCGGGACAGGCCCTACGAGCAGTACTTC. Translated, it gives CASTFRDRPYEQYF.

The chain carries TRBV11-2 and TRBJ1-5; a weak D match, TRBD1 (6 bases). The V and J ends lost 1 base and 6 bases respectively, with 13 bases between them. This CDR3 spans 15 amino acids. Germline V gene lookup returns CDR1 SGHAT and CDR2 FQNNGV. The CDR3 DNA reads as TGTGCCAGCAGCTTAGGTGACAGGTCCGGTCAGCCCCAGCATTTT. Its protein is CASSLGDRSGQPQHF.

This chain uses TRBV30 with TRBJ2-4; D is unresolved. The CDR3 is made up of 12 amino acids. The V end lost 5 bases, the J end lost 0 bases, and 5 bases lay between the germline ends. In germline, CDR1 is GTSNPN, CDR2 SVGIG (reference sequence). CDR3 nucleotide sequence: TGTGCCTGGGGGCAAGCCAAAAACATTCAGTACTTC. This encodes CAWGQAKNIQYF.

The chain combines TRBV6-5 with TRBJ2-5, with D unresolved. The germline V gene encodes CDR1 MNHEY and CDR2 SVGAGI. Trimming stripped 6 bases from V and 1 base from J, with 9 bases between. CDR3 length: 13 residues. This CDR3 reads CASRLRGQETQYF. The CDR3 nucleotides are TGTGCCAGCAGACTACGAGGCCAAGAGACCCAGTACTTC.

This clone is a singleton in its sample. CDR3 region: CASSPETGAIRLGTGELFF. In nucleotides, the CDR3 is TGTGCCAGCAGCCCAGAAACAGGGGCGATACGTCTGGGCACCGGGGAGCTGTTTTTT. The chain is built from TRBV11-2 and TRBJ2-2; 7 bases line up with TRBD1. The length of the CDR3 is 19 residues. CDR1 and CDR2 (germline): SGHAT, FQNNGV. Trimming at V came to 5 bases and at J to 4 bases, leaving 19 bases not matched to a gene.

J is TRBJ2-5 and V is TRBV29-1; the match to TRBD2 covers 14 bases. Germline V gene data show CDR1 as SQVTM and CDR2 as ANQGSEA. The CDR3 runs to 15 residues. Trimming removed 5 bases from V and 5 bases from J; junction bases left unmatched: 7. The CDR3 nucleotides read TGCAGCGTTCACCGACTAGCGGGAGGGCCCGAGACCCAGTACTTC. Its protein is CSVHRLAGGPETQYF.

The chain has TRBV5-6 and TRBJ1-1, with 7 bases lining up with TRBD1. Germline values: CDR1 SGHDT, CDR2 YYEEEE. V shed 1 base and J 13 bases; nucleotides not matched to a gene: 13. The CDR3 totals 14 residues. CDR3 bases: TGTGCCAGCAGCTTGAAGGGGGCCGATTTTGGGCTTTTCTTT. It is translated as CASSLKGADFGLFF.

The rearrangement links TRBV5-1 to TRBJ2-3, with 9 bases that match TRBD1. The germline CDR1 and CDR2 sequences are SGHRS and YFSETQ. The CDR3 totals 21 residues. The V and J ends lost 4 bases and 1 base, in that order; junction bases with no gene match: 22. The CDR3 coding sequence is TGCGCCAGCAGCCCACGGATTCACCGGGACAGGGCTTCAACGGGCACAGATACGCAGTATTTT. It yields the protein CASSPRIHRDRASTGTDTQYF.

The V and J genes are TRBV5-4 and TRBJ1-1; D is uncertain. Germline CDR1 SGHNT, CDR2 YYREEE (reference sequence). The CDR3 consists of 14 residues. The germline V and J ends were trimmed by 4 bases and 3 bases, with 13 bases remaining between them. The DNA for the CDR3 is TGTGCCAGCAGCGAGGACCTGGGAGACACTGAAGCTTTCTTT. Protein sequence: CASSEDLGDTEAFF.

The chain recombines TRBV23-1 with TRBJ2-3; TRBD1 matches at 9 bases. Being an ORF, TRBV23-1 has a function that is uncertain. V lost 1 base, J lost 2 bases, and 10 bases stayed unmatched. This CDR3 comprises 18 residues. As DNA, the CDR3 is TGCGCCAGCAGTCAATTCCTCCCCAGGACAGGGGACACAGATACGCAGTATTTT. Translation gives CASSQFLPRTGDTDTQYF.

The genes are TRBV7-8 and TRBJ2-7, with 9 bases identical to TRBD2. V trimming: 2 bases; J trimming: 2 bases; junction bases outside the gene matches: 10. The CDR3 spans 17 residues. CDR1 is SGHVS, CDR2 FQNEAQ, per germline. The CDR3, as DNA: TGTGCCAGCAGCTTACCGGAGGGGCTAGCGGGGACCTACGAGCAGTACTTC. It yields the protein CASSLPEGLAGTYEQYF.

The chain uses TRBV30 and TRBJ1-1; TRBD1 matches 7 bases. The ends lost 4 bases at V and 4 bases at J; junction bases unmatched: 3. Germline lookup yields CDR1 GTSNPN and CDR2 SVGIG (reference sequence). CDR3 size: 12 residues. In nucleotides, the CDR3 is TGTGCCTGGACGGGACAGTTCACTGAAGCTTTCTTT. This encodes CAWTGQFTEAFF.

The gene calls are TRBV11-2 and TRBJ2-1; 10 bases are shared with TRBD2. J was trimmed by 7 bases and V by 5 bases; bases with no gene match: 5. The germline gives CDR1 SGHAT, CDR2 FQNNGV. There are 14 residues in the CDR3. This CDR3 is CASSLAGVANEQFF. Here the CDR3 DNA reads TGTGCCAGCAGCCTAGCGGGAGTGGCTAATGAGCAGTTCTTC.

The chain links TRBV6-1 to TRBJ1-5; D is possibly TRBD1 (5 bases). This CDR3 is 14 amino acids long. The ends were cut back, 1 base at V and 7 bases at J, with 11 bases in the middle. The germline gives CDR1 MNHNS, CDR2 SASEGT. CDR3: CASSEGGGNQPQHF. The CDR3 nucleotides are TGTGCCAGCAGTGAAGGGGGGGGAAACCAGCCCCAGCATTTT.

The chain links TRBV28 to TRBJ2-7; 9 bases align to TRBD1. V gave up 3 bases and J gave up 5 bases; unmatched junction bases: 11. The CDR3 is 16 residues long. Germline lookup yields CDR1 MDHEN and CDR2 SYDVKM. The DNA for the CDR3 is TGTGCCAGCAGTTTCAACTTTAAGGACAGGGGACACGAGCAGTACTTC. It is translated as CASSFNFKDRGHEQYF.